These 29 T cell receptor beta chains were sequenced from one sample in a study of T cells in tuberculosis. TCRdb's copy holds only in-frame clones and misses some; the assay was immunoSEQ multiplex PCR. Of approximately 28,000 clones in the sample, about 92% are singletons; the top ten hold over 4.5%. Sequencing was done on a sample of PBMCs. These receptors were taken from a donor aged 10-29 years with latent tuberculosis or without tuberculosis infection.

The V gene is TRBV6-6, the J gene TRBJ2-7, with 7 bases identical to TRBD1. The CDR3 has 13 residues. Germline V gene sequence: CDR1 MNHNY, CDR2 SVGAGI (reference sequence). V shed 3 bases, J shed 7 bases, and the junction held 6 bases outside the gene matches. CDR3 region: CASSYTGAGEQYF. The DNA of the CDR3 is TGTGCCAGCAGTTATACAGGGGCAGGGGAGCAGTACTTC.

Here the CDR3 reads CASSSDTYSGNTIYF. The DNA of the CDR3 is TGTGCCAGCAGCTCGGACACTTACTCTGGAAACACCATATATTTT. This rearrangement joins TRBV6-5 to TRBJ1-3, with D perhaps TRBD1 (5 bases). The V and J ends lost 6 bases and 0 bases respectively, with 12 bases between them. Per the germline V gene, CDR1 is MNHEY and CDR2 is SVGAGI. The CDR3 contains 15 residues.

V gene TRBV25-1 combines with J gene TRBJ2-1; 8 nucleotides match TRBD2. The CDR3 length is 17 residues. The germline gives CDR1 MGHDK, CDR2 SYGVNS. J lost 5 bases, V lost 1 base, and 10 bases had no gene match. The CDR3 DNA follows: TGTGCCAGCAGTGAATCCCCCCGGGGGGGCCCACACAATGAGCAGTTCTTC. It specifies CASSESPRGGPHNEQFF.

This clone was detected only once. The V gene is TRBV27, the J gene TRBJ2-7; 7 nucleotides align to TRBD1. Per the germline V gene, CDR1 is MNHEY and CDR2 is SMNVEV (reference sequence). J gave up 1 base and V 8 bases, and 11 bases lay outside the gene matches. This CDR3 has 15 residues. CDR3 region: CASALDRERSYEQYF. The CDR3 coding sequence is TGTGCCAGCGCTCTCGACAGGGAACGATCCTACGAGCAGTACTTC.

This chain uses TRBV19 with TRBJ1-6; D unclear. Trimming stripped 1 base from V and 0 bases from J, with 4 bases between. The V gene's germline CDR1 is LNHDA and CDR2 SQIVND (reference sequence). CDR3 length equals 15 residues. The CDR3 coding sequence is TGTGCCAGTAGTATAGCCAGCTCCTATAATTCACCCCTCCACTTT. This encodes CASSIASSYNSPLHF.

CDR3 sequence (DNA): TGTGCCAGTACTGGATCGGACAGCCAAGCGGCTAGTGGCTACACCTTC. Residues: CASTGSDSQAASGYTF. The rearrangement joins TRBV19 to TRBJ1-2; the D gene is possibly TRBD1 (6 bases). The V and J ends lost 7 bases and 7 bases respectively, with 25 bases between them. This CDR3 region has 16 residues. The germline V gene encodes CDR1 LNHDA and CDR2 SQIVND (reference sequence).

The chain uses TRBV5-3 and TRBJ2-2; 12 bases line up with TRBD1. TRBV5-3 is classed as an ORF, of uncertain function. CDR3 size: 17 residues. Losses at the gene ends were 0 bases for V and 4 bases for J; bases not matched to a gene: 4. In DNA form, the CDR3 reads TGTGCCAGAAGCTTGGGGGACAGGGGGCGAGGCACCGGGGAGCTGTTTTTT. It translates to CARSLGDRGRGTGELFF.

The rearrangement joins TRBV6-4 to TRBJ2-3; a possible D gene is TRBD1 (5 bases). Germline V gene sequence: CDR1 MRHNA, CDR2 SNTAGT. This CDR3 comprises 13 residues. The V and J ends lost 5 bases and 4 bases respectively, with 10 bases between them. The CDR3 reads CASSRQSADTQYF. DNA of the CDR3: TGTGCCAGCAGTCGACAGAGCGCAGATACGCAGTATTTT.

In this sample, this clone turned up once. This chain uses TRBV9 with TRBJ1-2, with 9 bases fitting TRBD1. The CDR3 totals 17 residues. Germline CDR1 is SGDLS and CDR2 is YYNGEE. Trimming at V came to 0 bases and at J to 5 bases, leaving 11 bases not matched to a gene. The CDR3 coding sequence is TGTGCCAGCAGCGTAGCTCGGGACAGGGTGTTTGGGTATGGCTACACCTTC. It specifies CASSVARDRVFGYGYTF.

V gene TRBV6-1 combines with J gene TRBJ2-2, with TRBD1 as a possible D gene (5 bases). This CDR3 region has 17 residues. The V gene lost 2 bases and the J gene lost 2 bases, with 15 bases spanning the gap. CDR1 is MNHNS, CDR2 SASEGT, per germline. This CDR3 reads CASSERRQGYNTGELFF. The CDR3 DNA reads TGTGCCAGCAGTGAACGTCGGCAGGGTTATAACACCGGGGAGCTGTTTTTT.

This clone appeared a few times. The chain links TRBV6-1 to TRBJ2-1; tentative D call: TRBD2 (6 bases). The CDR3 sequence is 14 residues long. The germline V gene has CDR1 MNHNS and CDR2 SASEGT. Trimming cost V 10 bases and J 9 bases, with 22 bases left between them. For the CDR3, the DNA is TGTGCCACATCCGTTCGGGAGTATCGGAGTGAGCAGTTCTTC. It codes for CATSVREYRSEQFF.

The rearrangement links TRBV6-5 to TRBJ1-2; D is possibly TRBD1 (5 bases). CDR1 and CDR2 from the germline V gene are MNHEY and SVGAGI. V was cut by 6 bases and J by 5 bases, with 16 bases left in between. The CDR3 is made up of 14 amino acids. The chain's CDR3 is CASRPGLAIYGYTF. Here the CDR3 DNA reads TGTGCCAGCAGGCCGGGACTGGCGATTTATGGCTACACCTTC.

The rearrangement joins TRBV28 to TRBJ2-1; TRBD2 is a possible D gene (6 bases). Trimming removed 8 bases from V and 11 bases from J, with 22 bases in between. Germline CDR1 is MDHEN and CDR2 is SYDVKM. This CDR3 has 14 amino acids. The DNA for the CDR3 is TGTGCCAGCCAGATATCGGGACTGATAGCCCAGCAGTTCTTC. This translates into CASQISGLIAQQFF.

V and J are TRBV19 and TRBJ2-5, with D unclear. The V end lost 0 bases, the J end lost 1 base, and 9 bases lay between the germline ends. In germline, CDR1 is LNHDA, CDR2 SQIVND (reference sequence). CDR3 length: 15 amino acids. DNA for the CDR3: TGTGCCAGTAGTATAGATCTGTCAGTCCAAGAGACCCAGTACTTC. Translated: CASSIDLSVQETQYF.

The chain couples TRBV19 to TRBJ2-4; a possible D gene is TRBD2 (5 bases). The V and J ends lost 5 bases and 1 base respectively, with 12 bases between them. Germline assignment: CDR1 LNHDA and CDR2 SQIVND (reference sequence). There are 15 residues in the CDR3. The DNA for the CDR3 is TGTGCCAGTAGTCCCCGGGGTGGTGCCAAAAACATTCAGTACTTC. Translated, it gives CASSPRGGAKNIQYF. Variable domain in full (rest from reference TRBV19 and TRBJ2-4): DGGITQSPKYLFRKEGQNVTLSCEQNLNHDAMYWYRQDPGQGLRLIYYSQIVNDFQKGDIAEGYSVSREKKESFPLTVTSAQKNPTAFYLCASSPRGGAKNIQYFGAGTRLSVL.

The chain has TRBV19 and TRBJ1-2, with 8 bases fitting TRBD1. After removal of 5 bases from V and 9 bases from J, the junction contained 8 bases not matched to a gene. From germline, CDR1 is LNHDA and CDR2 SQIVND (reference sequence). This CDR3 is built from 13 residues. CDR3 bases: TGTGCCAGTAGTCCTCGGACAGGGATGAGCTACACCTTC. Its translation is CASSPRTGMSYTF. Supplemented by reference TRBV19 and TRBJ1-2, the full variable domain reads DGGITQSPKYLFRKEGQNVTLSCEQNLNHDAMYWYRQDPGQGLRLIYYSQIVNDFQKGDIAEGYSVSREKKESFPLTVTSAQKNPTAFYLCASSPRTGMSYTFGSGTRLTVV.

This clone was counted once. CDR3 amino acids: CASSVTGGNQPQHF. The CDR3 nucleotides read TGTGCCAGCAGTGTGACAGGGGGCAATCAGCCCCAGCATTTT. V is TRBV6-1 and J is TRBJ1-5; the match to TRBD1 covers 8 bases. The CDR3 has 14 residues. The germline gives CDR1 MNHNS, CDR2 SASEGT. Unmatched junction bases numbered 1, after V lost 4 bases and J lost 2 bases.

The chain has TRBV5-5 and TRBJ2-7; 7 bases are a match to TRBD1. Germline V CDR1 and CDR2: SGHKS, YYEKEE (reference sequence). The CDR3 runs to 14 residues. V trimming: 3 bases; J trimming: 1 base; junction bases outside the gene matches: 4. The CDR3 DNA follows: TGTGCCAGCAGCTCATCGACAGGGTCCTACGAGCAGTACTTC. Translated, it gives CASSSSTGSYEQYF. Full variable domain (missing parts from reference TRBV5-5 and TRBJ2-7): DAGVTQSPTHLIKTRGQQVTLRCSPISGHKSVSWYQQVLGQGPQFIFQYYEKEERGRGNFPDRFSARQFPNYSSELNVNALLLGDSALYLCASSSSTGSYEQYFGPGTRLTVT.

This clone was seen only once. V gene TRBV4-2 combines with J gene TRBJ2-3, with 9 nucleotides matching TRBD2. V was clipped by 2 bases and J by 0 bases; unmatched bases: 6. Germline loops: CDR1 LGHNA, CDR2 YNFKEQ. The CDR3 is made up of 17 amino acids. The CDR3 coding sequence is TGTGCCAGCAGCCAATCTCAGGCGGGGGGGAGCACAGATACGCAGTATTTT. This sequence encodes CASSQSQAGGSTDTQYF.

The count of this clone is one. The rearrangement links TRBV4-1 to TRBJ2-1, with 7 positions matching TRBD2. Trimming took 0 bases from V and 7 from J; bases not matched to a gene: 3. Germline loops: CDR1 MGHRA, CDR2 YSYEKL. The CDR3 runs to 14 residues. For the CDR3, the DNA is TGCGCCAGCAGCCAAGAAGGGGAGGGGAATGAGCAGTTCTTC. Protein sequence: CASSQEGEGNEQFF.

The J gene is TRBJ2-3, the V gene TRBV6-4, with 7 positions matching TRBD2. The germline CDR1 and CDR2 sequences are MRHNA and SNTAGT. The J segment lost 1 base and the V segment lost 6 bases, leaving 7 bases of the junction unmatched. This CDR3 comprises 15 residues. The CDR3 loop reads CASRTRGEGTDTQYF. CDR3 DNA: TGTGCCAGCAGAACCCGGGGGGAGGGCACAGATACGCAGTATTTT.

The chain joins TRBV5-6 to TRBJ1-1, with D perhaps TRBD1 (6 bases). The V gene lost 4 bases and the J gene lost 5 bases, with 21 bases spanning the gap. This CDR3 is 16 amino acids long. From germline, CDR1 is SGHDT and CDR2 YYEEEE. The CDR3 nucleotides are TGTGCCAGCAGCCCCGAGCACAGGGATATGGGGACTGAAGCTTTCTTT. Encoded protein: CASSPEHRDMGTEAFF. Together with reference TRBV5-6 and TRBJ1-1, the CDR3 gives the full variable domain: DAGVTQSPTHLIKTRGQQVTLRCSPKSGHDTVSWYQQALGQGPQFIFQYYEEEERQRGNFPDRFSGHQFPNYSSELNVNALLLGDSALYLCASSPEHRDMGTEAFFGQGTRLTVV.

This chain links TRBV6-1 with TRBJ1-1, with 7 bases that match TRBD1. This CDR3 has 13 amino acids. In germline, CDR1 is MNHNS, CDR2 SASEGT. J was trimmed by 3 bases and V by 7 bases; bases with no gene match: 5. The CDR3 DNA reads as TGTGCCAGCAAAAACACAGGGGACACTGAAGCTTTCTTT. Protein sequence: CASKNTGDTEAFF.

This clone appeared once. This chain links TRBV19 with TRBJ1-1, with TRBD1 as a possible D gene (5 bases). Germline V CDR1 and CDR2: LNHDA, SQIVND (reference sequence). The CDR3 runs to 12 residues. Trimming took 7 bases from V and 4 from J, leaving 10 bases between them. CDR3 amino acids: CASKAGFTEAFF. The CDR3, as DNA: TGTGCCAGTAAGGCAGGGTTCACTGAAGCTTTCTTT. Complete variable domain (other parts from reference TRBV19 and TRBJ1-1): DGGITQSPKYLFRKEGQNVTLSCEQNLNHDAMYWYRQDPGQGLRLIYYSQIVNDFQKGDIAEGYSVSREKKESFPLTVTSAQKNPTAFYLCASKAGFTEAFFGQGTRLTVV.

J is TRBJ2-7 and V is TRBV27; TRBD2 is a possible D gene (6 bases). Germline lookup yields CDR1 MNHEY and CDR2 SMNVEV (reference sequence). CDR3 length: 14 amino acids. Trimming removed 0 bases from V and 5 bases from J, with 11 bases in between. In nucleotides, the CDR3 is TGTGCCAGCAGTTTATCCGAGGGACTGGACGAGCAGTACTTC. This sequence encodes CASSLSEGLDEQYF.

The rearrangement links TRBV9 to TRBJ2-6; no reliable D call. Germline values: CDR1 SGDLS, CDR2 YYNGEE. The CDR3 has 14 residues. V lost 2 bases, J lost 4 bases, and 7 bases lay in between. The CDR3 DNA follows: TGTGCCAGCAGCGTCTCTAGAGGGGCCAACGTCCTGACTTTC. It specifies CASSVSRGANVLTF.

The chain uses TRBV28 and TRBJ1-5; maybe TRBD1 (6 bases). CDR1 and CDR2 from the germline V gene are MDHEN and SYDVKM. The CDR3 loop spans 13 amino acids. Trimming took off 10 bases at V and 5 bases at J, with 15 bases between the two ends. CDR3 coding DNA: TGTGCCACCCTTGGACAGCACTATCAGCCCCAGCATTTT. This sequence encodes CATLGQHYQPQHF.

The chain employs TRBV19 and TRBJ1-2; D is unclear. CDR1 is LNHDA, CDR2 SQIVND, per germline (reference sequence). V dropped 7 bases and J dropped 2 bases, with 8 bases sitting between them. The CDR3 sequence is 12 residues long. CDR3 sequence: CASTEGNYGYTF. The CDR3 region has the DNA TGTGCCAGTACTGAGGGAAACTATGGCTACACCTTC. The full variable domain, with the rest looked up from reference TRBV19 and TRBJ1-2, is DGGITQSPKYLFRKEGQNVTLSCEQNLNHDAMYWYRQDPGQGLRLIYYSQIVNDFQKGDIAEGYSVSREKKESFPLTVTSAQKNPTAFYLCASTEGNYGYTFGSGTRLTVV.

The chain is built from TRBV19 and TRBJ2-1, with 9 bases lining up with TRBD2. Losses at the gene ends were 9 bases for V and 2 bases for J; bases not matched to a gene: 5. The CDR3 consists of 14 residues. Germline V gives CDR1 LNHDA, CDR2 SQIVND (reference sequence). The CDR3 reads CASTLAGPYNEQFF. The CDR3 DNA is TGTGCCAGCACCCTAGCGGGACCCTACAATGAGCAGTTCTTC. Based on the CDR3 plus reference TRBV19 and TRBJ2-1, the full variable domain is DGGITQSPKYLFRKEGQNVTLSCEQNLNHDAMYWYRQDPGQGLRLIYYSQIVNDFQKGDIAEGYSVSREKKESFPLTVTSAQKNPTAFYLCASTLAGPYNEQFFGPGTRLTVL.